A selection of T cell receptor beta chains follows, all from one sample in a study of control samples from healthy donors and cancer patients. Using immunoSEQ multiplex PCR, the repertoire was profiled, and TCRdb retains in-frame clones only, with some absent. The data show 130,000 or so clones, 80% to 95% seen once. The sample taken for sequencing was blood. These receptors were collected from a man aged 18 to 30 in good health. CDR3s include the opening cysteine and the closing phenylalanine or tryptophan. A D gene is named only where the DNA matches it firmly.

V gene	CDR3 length	D gene	CDR3 protein
TRBV19	17	TRBD2	CASSIDSSGGPLDTQYF
TRBV7-2	15	TRBD2	CASSSTSGGYNEQFF
TRBV7-9	17	.	CASSLTSGTSYNSPLHF
TRBV29-1	14	.	CSVEPDEGIYGYTF
TRBV6-5	13	.	CASSFGGVYEQYF
TRBV5-1	14	.	CASSLTGPTDTQYF
TRBV7-9	11	.	CASSETDTQYF
TRBV7-2	15	TRBD1	CASSLGQGIDAEAFF
TRBV10-1	13	.	CASSDFYRPGEYF
TRBV3-1/TRBV3-2	11	.	CASSQVHEQYF
TRBV1	16	.	CTSSQDSRGGSYEQYF
TRBV10-2	13	.	CASSEGQSYEQYF
TRBV5-1	15	TRBD1	CASSFGTGSSYEQYF
TRBV5-1	14	.	CASSSQGLSTEAFF
TRBV5-4	15	.	CASSQKSRGTDTQYF
TRBV15	16	.	CATSREAHNSNYGYTF
TRBV6-6	15	TRBD1	CASSSPGTGGGGYTF
TRBV14	15	TRBD2	CASSQGFGGGYEQYF
TRBV19	12	.	CASSIGYQPQHF
TRBV11-3	14	.	CASSLDDTSYEQYF
TRBV11-2	14	.	CASSPGPYAYGYTF
TRBV12-5	17	TRBD2	CASGLLAGGPYTGELFF
TRBV2	14	.	CASSGTDPPHEQYF
TRBV12-5	15	.	CASGLEQGPNEKLFF
TRBV10-3	13	.	CAIREGGTGELFF
TRBV6-5	15	TRBD1	CASTPGQGLNQPQHF
TRBV9	15	.	CASTAGVGGQYEQYF
TRBV9	13	.	CASSVGGDTEAFF
TRBV2	13	.	CASQPSSYNEQFF
TRBV5-6	16	TRBD1	CASSYTGQGLQETQYF
TRBV5-1	14	.	CASSDGQYQETQYF
TRBV7-2	15	TRBD1	CASSFGQGIEETQYF
TRBV5-5	16	TRBD1	CASSAYRGAGANVLTF
TRBV2	13	.	CASSRDSNQPQHF
TRBV4-1	18	TRBD2	CASSEGASGGAYQETQYF
TRBV20-1	12	.	CSASVLQETQYF
TRBV10-3	14	.	CAISVGARGEKLFF